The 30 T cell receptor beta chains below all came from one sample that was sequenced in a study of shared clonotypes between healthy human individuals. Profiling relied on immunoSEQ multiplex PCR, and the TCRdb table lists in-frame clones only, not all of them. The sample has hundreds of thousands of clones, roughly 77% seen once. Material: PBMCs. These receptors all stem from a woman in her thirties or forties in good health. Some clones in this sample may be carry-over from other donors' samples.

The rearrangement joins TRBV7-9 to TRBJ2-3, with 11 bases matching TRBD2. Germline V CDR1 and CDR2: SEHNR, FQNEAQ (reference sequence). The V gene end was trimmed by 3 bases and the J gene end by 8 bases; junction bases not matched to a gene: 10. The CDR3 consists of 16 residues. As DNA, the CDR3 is TGTGCCAGCAGCTTCCTGGTAGCGGGAGGGCCGGGTACGCAGTATTTT. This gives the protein CASSFLVAGGPGTQYF.

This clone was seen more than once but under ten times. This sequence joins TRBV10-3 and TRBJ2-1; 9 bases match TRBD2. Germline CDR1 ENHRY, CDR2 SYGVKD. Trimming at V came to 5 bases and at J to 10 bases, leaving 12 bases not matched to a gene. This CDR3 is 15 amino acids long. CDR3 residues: CAISTGVAGEEEQFF. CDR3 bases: TGTGCCATCAGTACCGGGGTAGCGGGAGAAGAGGAGCAGTTCTTC.

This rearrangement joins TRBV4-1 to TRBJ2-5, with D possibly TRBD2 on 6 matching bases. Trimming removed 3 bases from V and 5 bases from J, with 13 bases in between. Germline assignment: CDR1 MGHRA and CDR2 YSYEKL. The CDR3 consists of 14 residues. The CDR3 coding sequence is TGCGCCAGCAGCCAGTACGGGACTCGGGAGACCCAGTACTTC. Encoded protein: CASSQYGTRETQYF.

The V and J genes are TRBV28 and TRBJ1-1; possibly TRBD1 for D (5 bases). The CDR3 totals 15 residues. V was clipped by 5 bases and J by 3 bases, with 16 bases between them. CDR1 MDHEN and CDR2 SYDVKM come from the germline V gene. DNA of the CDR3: TGTGCCAGCAGTCTCGAAGGAGGGGCGTACACTGAAGCTTTCTTT. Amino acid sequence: CASSLEGGAYTEAFF.

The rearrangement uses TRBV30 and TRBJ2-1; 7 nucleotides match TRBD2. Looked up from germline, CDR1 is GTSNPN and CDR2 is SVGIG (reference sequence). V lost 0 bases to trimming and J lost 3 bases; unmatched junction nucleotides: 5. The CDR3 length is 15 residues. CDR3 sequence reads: CAWSVIAGVYNEQFF. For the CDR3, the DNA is TGTGCCTGGAGTGTGATAGCGGGCGTCTACAATGAGCAGTTCTTC.

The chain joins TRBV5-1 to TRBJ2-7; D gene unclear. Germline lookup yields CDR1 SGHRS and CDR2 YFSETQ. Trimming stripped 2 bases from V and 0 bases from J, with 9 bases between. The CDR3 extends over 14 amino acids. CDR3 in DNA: TGCGCCAGCAGCTTAATACCTAACTCCTACGAGCAGTACTTC. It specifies CASSLIPNSYEQYF.

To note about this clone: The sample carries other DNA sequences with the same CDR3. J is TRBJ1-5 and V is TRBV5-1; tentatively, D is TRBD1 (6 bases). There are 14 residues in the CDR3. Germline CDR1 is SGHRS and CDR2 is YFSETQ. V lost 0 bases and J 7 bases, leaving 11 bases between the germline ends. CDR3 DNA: TGCGCCAGCAGCTTGGTCGGGGGCGAACAGCCCCAGCATTTT. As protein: CASSLVGGEQPQHF.

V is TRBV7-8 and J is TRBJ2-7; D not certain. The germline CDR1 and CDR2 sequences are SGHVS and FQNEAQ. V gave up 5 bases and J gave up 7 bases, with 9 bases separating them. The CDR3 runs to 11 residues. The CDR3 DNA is TGTGCCAGCAGCCCCGGGCGGGAGCAGTACTTC. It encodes CASSPGREQYF.

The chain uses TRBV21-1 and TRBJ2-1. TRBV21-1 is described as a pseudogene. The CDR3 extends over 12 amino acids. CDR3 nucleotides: TGTGCCAGCTTAAACCGAAACAATGAGCAGTTCTTC. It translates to CASLNRNNEQFF.

In DNA, the CDR3 is TGCGCCAGCAGTGATGAGTGGACTAGTCTGGTTTGGGAGCAGTACTTC. It specifies CASSDEWTSLVWEQYF. The chain combines TRBV10-1 with TRBJ2-7, with TRBD2 matching 7 bases. V shed 3 bases, J shed 7 bases, and the junction held 15 bases outside the gene matches. Germline CDR1 is WNHNN and CDR2 is SYGVQD (reference sequence). This CDR3 is 16 amino acids long.

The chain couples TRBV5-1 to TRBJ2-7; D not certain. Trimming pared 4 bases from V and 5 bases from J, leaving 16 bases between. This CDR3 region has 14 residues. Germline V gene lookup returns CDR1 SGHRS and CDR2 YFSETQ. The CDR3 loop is CASSRTGDLDEQYF. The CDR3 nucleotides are TGCGCCAGCAGCAGAACTGGGGATCTCGACGAGCAGTACTTC.

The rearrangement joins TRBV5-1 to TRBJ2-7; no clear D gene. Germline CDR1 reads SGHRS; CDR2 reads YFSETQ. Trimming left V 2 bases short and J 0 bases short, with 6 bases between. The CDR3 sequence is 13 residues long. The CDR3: CASSFQNSYEQYF. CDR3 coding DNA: TGCGCCAGCAGCTTCCAGAACTCCTACGAGCAGTACTTC. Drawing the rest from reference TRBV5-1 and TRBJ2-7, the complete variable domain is KAGVTQTPRYLIKTRGQQVTLSCSPISGHRSVSWYQQTPGQGLQFLFEYFSETQRNKGNFPGRFSGRQFSNSRSEMNVSTLELGDSALYLCASSFQNSYEQYFGPGTRLTVT.

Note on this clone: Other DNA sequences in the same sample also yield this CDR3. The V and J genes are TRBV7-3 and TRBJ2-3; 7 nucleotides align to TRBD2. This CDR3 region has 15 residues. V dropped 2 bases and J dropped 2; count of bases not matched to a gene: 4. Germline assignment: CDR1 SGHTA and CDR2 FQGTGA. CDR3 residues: CASSLRGGDTDTQYF. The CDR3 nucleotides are TGTGCCAGCAGCTTACGCGGGGGAGACACAGATACGCAGTATTTT.

The CDR3 bases are TGTGCCAGCAGCGTGAGCGGGGCTCCGAACACCGGGGAGCTGTTTTTT. This sequence encodes CASSVSGAPNTGELFF. The V gene is TRBV9, the J gene TRBJ2-2, with 7 positions matching TRBD2. CDR1 is SGDLS and CDR2 is YYNGEE in the germline V gene. This CDR3 has 16 residues. J was trimmed by 0 bases and V by 2 bases; bases with no gene match: 4.

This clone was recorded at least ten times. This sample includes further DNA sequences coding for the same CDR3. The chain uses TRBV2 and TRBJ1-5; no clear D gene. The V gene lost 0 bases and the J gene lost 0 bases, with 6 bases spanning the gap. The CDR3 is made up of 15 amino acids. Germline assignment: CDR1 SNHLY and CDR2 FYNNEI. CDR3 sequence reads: CASSEALGSNQPQHF. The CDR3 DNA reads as TGTGCCAGCAGTGAAGCGCTGGGTAGCAATCAGCCCCAGCATTTT.

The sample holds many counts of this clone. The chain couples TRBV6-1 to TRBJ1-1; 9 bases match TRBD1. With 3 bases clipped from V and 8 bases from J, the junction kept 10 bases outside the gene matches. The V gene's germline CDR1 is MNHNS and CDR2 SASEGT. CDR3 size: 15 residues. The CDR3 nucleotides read TGTGCCAGCAGTGAGCGATGGGACAGGGTGGGGGAAGCTTTCTTT. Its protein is CASSERWDRVGEAFF.

The CDR3 is CASRDNTQGLPQHF. The DNA for the CDR3 is TGTGCCAGCAGAGACAATACACAGGGGCTGCCCCAGCATTTT. V and J are TRBV28 and TRBJ1-5, with TRBD1 matching over 7 bases. The CDR3 runs 14 residues. V dropped 6 bases and J dropped 9; count of bases not matched to a gene: 11. The germline CDR1 and CDR2 sequences are MDHEN and SYDVKM.

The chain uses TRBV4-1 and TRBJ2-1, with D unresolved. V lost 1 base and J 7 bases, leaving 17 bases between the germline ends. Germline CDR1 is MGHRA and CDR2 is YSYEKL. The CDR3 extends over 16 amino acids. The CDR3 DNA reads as TGCGCCAGCAGCCAAGCACGGCTAGGCCTGGGTAATGAGCAGTTCTTC. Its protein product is CASSQARLGLGNEQFF.

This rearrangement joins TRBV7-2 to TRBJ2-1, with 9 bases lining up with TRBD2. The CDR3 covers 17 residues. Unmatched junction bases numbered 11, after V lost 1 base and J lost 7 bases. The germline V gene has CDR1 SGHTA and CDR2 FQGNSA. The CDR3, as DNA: TGTGCCAGCAGCTTAGGTTCCGCGGGAGGGCCGGGGAATGAGCAGTTCTTC. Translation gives CASSLGSAGGPGNEQFF. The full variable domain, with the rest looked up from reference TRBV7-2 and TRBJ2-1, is GAGVSQSPSNKVTEKGKDVELRCDPISGHTALYWYRQSLGQGLEFLIYFQGNSAPDKSGLPSDRFSAERTGGSVSTLTIQRTQQEDSAVYLCASSLGSAGGPGNEQFFGPGTRLTVL.

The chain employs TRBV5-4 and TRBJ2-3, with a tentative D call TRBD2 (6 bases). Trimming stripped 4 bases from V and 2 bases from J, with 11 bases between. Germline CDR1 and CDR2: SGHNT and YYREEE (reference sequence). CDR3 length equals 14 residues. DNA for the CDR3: TGTGCCAGCAGCCCGGGACTCTACACAGATACGCAGTATTTT. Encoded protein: CASSPGLYTDTQYF.

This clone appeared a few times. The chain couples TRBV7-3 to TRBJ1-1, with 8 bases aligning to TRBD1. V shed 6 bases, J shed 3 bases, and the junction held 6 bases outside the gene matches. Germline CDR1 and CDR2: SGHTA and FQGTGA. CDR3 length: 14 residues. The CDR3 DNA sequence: TGTGCCAGCAGTTATACAGGGGGGGACACTGAAGCTTTCTTT. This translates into CASSYTGGDTEAFF.

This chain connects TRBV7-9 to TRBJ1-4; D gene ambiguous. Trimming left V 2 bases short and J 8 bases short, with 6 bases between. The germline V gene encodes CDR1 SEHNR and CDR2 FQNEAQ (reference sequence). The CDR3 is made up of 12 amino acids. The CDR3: CASSLLREKLFF. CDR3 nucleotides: TGTGCCAGCAGCTTACTCAGGGAAAAACTGTTTTTT.

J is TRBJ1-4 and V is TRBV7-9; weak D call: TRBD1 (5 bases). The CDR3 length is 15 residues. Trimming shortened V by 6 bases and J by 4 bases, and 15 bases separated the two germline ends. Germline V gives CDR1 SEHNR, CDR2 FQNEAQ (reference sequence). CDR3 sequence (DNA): TGTGCCAGCAGAATAACAGGAGACTATAATGAAAAACTGTTTTTT. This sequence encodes CASRITGDYNEKLFF.

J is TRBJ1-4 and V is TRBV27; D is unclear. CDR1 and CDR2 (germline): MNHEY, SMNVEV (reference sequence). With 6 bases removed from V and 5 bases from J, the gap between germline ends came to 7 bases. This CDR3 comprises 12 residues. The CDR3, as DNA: TGTGCCAGCAGCAGGAGGAATGAAAAACTGTTTTTT. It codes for CASSRRNEKLFF.

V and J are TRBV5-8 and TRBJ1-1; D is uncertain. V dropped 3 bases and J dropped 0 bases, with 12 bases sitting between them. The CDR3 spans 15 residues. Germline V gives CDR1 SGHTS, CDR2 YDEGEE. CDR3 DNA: TGTGCCAGCAGCTGGGGTGGGCACATGAACACTGAAGCTTTCTTT. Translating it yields CASSWGGHMNTEAFF.

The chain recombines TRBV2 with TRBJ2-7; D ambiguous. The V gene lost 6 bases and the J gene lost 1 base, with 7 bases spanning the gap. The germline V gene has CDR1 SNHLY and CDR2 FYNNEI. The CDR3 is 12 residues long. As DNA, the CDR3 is TGTGCCAGCAGCGCCAAATCCTACGAGCAGTACTTC. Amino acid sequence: CASSAKSYEQYF.

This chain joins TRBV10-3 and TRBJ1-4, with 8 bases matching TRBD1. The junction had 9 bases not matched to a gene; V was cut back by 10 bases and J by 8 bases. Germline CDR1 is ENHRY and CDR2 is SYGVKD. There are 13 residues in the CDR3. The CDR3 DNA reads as TGTGCCAGCAGACAGGGGAATCGGGAAAAACTGTTTTTT. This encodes CASRQGNREKLFF.

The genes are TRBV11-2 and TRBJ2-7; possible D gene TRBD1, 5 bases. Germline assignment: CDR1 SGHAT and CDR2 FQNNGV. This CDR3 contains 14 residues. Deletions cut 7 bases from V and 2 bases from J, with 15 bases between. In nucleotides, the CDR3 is TGTGCCAGCACTTCTACAGGAGCTACCTACGAGCAGTACTTC. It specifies CASTSTGATYEQYF.

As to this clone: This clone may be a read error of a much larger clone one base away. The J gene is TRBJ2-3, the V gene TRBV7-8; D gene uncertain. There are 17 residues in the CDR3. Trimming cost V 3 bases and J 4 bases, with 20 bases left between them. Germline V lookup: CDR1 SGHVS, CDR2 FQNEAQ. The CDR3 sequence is CASSLRGYEHGADTQYF. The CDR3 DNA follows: TGTGCCAGCAGCTTGCGCGGCTATGAACATGGCGCAGATACGCAGTATTTT. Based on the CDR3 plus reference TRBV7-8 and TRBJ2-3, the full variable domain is GAGVSQSPRYKVAKRGQDVALRCDPISGHVSLFWYQQALGQGPEFLTYFQNEAQLDKSGLPSDRFFAERPEGSVSTLKIQRTQQEDSAVYLCASSLRGYEHGADTQYFGPGTRLTVL.

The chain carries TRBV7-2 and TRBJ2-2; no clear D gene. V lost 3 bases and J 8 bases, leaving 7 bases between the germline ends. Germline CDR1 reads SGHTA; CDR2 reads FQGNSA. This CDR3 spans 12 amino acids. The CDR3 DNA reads TGTGCCAGCAGCTTCTATCGAGGGGAGCTGTTTTTT. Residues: CASSFYRGELFF.